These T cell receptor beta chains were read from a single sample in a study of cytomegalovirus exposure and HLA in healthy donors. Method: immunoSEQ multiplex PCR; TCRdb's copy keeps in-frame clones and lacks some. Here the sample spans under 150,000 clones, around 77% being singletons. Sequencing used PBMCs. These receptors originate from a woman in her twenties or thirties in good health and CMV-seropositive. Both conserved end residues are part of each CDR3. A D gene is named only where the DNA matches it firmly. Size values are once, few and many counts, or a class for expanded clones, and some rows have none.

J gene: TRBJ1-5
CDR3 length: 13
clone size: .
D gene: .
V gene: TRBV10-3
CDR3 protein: CAISEASDQPQHF
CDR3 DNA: TGTGCCATCAGTGAGGCCAGCGATCAGCCCCAGCATTTT

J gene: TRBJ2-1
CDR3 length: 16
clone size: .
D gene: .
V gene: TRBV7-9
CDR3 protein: CASSLESQLGHNEQFF
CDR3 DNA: TGTGCCAGCAGCTTAGAGTCCCAGCTGGGCCACAATGAGCAGTTCTTC

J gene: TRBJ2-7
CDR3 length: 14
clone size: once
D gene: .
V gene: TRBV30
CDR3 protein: CAWSFRTRAYEQYF
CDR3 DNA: TGTGCCTGGAGTTTCAGGACGCGGGCCTACGAGCAGTACTTC

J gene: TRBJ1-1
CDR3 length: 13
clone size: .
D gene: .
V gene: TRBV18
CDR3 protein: CASSPGEGTEAFF
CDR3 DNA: TGTGCCAGCTCACCCGGCGAGGGCACTGAAGCTTTCTTT

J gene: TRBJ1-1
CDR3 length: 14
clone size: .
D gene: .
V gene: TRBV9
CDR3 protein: CASSVGTAYTEAFF
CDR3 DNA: TGTGCCAGCAGCGTAGGTACAGCCTACACTGAAGCTTTCTTT

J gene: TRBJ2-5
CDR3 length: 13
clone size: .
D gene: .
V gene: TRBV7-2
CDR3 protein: CASSLTGPETQYF
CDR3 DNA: TGTGCCAGCAGCTTAACAGGGCCAGAGACCCAGTACTTC

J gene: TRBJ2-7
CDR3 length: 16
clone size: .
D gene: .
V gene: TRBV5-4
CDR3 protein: CASSPAAVTGEYEQYF
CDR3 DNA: TGTGCCAGCAGCCCAGCCGCTGTTACCGGGGAGTACGAGCAGTACTTC

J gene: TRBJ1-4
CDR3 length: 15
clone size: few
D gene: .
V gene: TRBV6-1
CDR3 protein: CASSEAAGFDEKLFF
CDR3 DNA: TGTGCCAGCAGTGAAGCGGCGGGGTTTGATGAAAAACTGTTTTTT

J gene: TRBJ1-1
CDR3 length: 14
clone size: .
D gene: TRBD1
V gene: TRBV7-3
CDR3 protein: CASSLTGGQSEAFF
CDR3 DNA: TGTGCCAGCAGCTTAACGGGGGGACAGAGTGAAGCTTTCTTT

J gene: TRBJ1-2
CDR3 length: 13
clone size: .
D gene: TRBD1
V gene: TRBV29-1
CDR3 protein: CSVGWDRGSGYTF
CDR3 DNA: TGCAGCGTTGGGTGGGACAGGGGTTCTGGCTACACCTTC

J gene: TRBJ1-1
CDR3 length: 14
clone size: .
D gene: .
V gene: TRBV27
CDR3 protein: CASSPGQLNTEAFF
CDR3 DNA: TGTGCCAGCAGCCCTGGACAGTTAAACACTGAAGCTTTCTTT

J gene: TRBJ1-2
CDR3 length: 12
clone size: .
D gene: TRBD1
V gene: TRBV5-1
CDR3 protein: CASSPGQGVYTF
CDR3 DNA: TGCGCCAGCAGCCCGGGACAGGGTGTCTACACCTTC

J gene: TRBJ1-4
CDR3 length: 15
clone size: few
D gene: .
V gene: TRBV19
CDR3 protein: CASSPRQARNEKLFF
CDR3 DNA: TGTGCCAGTAGTCCACGCCAGGCCCGTAATGAAAAACTGTTTTTT

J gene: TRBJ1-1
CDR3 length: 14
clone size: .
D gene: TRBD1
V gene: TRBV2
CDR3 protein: CASSDHTGGTEAFF
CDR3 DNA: TGTGCCAGCAGTGACCACACAGGGGGCACTGAAGCTTTCTTT

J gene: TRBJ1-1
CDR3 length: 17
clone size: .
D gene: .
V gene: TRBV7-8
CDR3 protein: CASSLGWGEDLNTEAFF
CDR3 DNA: TGTGCCAGCAGCTTAGGCTGGGGGGAGGACCTTAACACTGAAGCTTTCTTT

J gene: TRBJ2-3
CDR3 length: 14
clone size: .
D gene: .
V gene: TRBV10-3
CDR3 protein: CAITRNSEGDTQYF
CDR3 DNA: TGTGCCATCACCCGCAACTCGGAGGGGGATACGCAGTATTTT

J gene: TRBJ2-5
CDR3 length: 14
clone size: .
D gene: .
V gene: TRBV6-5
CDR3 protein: CASSYESSVETQYF
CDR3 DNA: TGTGCCAGCAGTTACGAGTCTAGCGTAGAGACCCAGTACTTC

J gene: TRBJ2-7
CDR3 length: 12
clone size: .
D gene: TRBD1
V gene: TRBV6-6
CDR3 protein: CASMRGPDEQYF
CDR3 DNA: TGTGCCAGCATGAGGGGGCCGGACGAGCAGTACTTC

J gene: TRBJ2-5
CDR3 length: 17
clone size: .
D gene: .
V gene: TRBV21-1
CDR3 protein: CASSKNENRDREETQYF
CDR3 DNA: TGTGCCAGCAGCAAAAACGAAAACCGGGACAGAGAAGAGACCCAGTACTTC

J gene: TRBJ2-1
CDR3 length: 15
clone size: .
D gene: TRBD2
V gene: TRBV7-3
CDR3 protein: CASAGTSESYNEQFF
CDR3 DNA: TGTGCCTCCGCGGGGACTAGCGAATCCTACAATGAGCAGTTCTTC

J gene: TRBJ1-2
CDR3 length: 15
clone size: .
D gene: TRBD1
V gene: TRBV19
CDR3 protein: CASSIKPGGGYGYTF
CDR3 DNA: TGTGCCAGTAGTATCAAGCCAGGGGGCGGCTATGGCTACACCTTC